This T cell receptor (beta chain) stems from a study of early stage breast cancer tumors. Study-level information: Among roughly twelve ER+/PR+/HER2- tumors, eight were ductal, four lobular.

A note on this clone: No antigen is known for it.

Study conclusions and caveats: Compared with adjacent normal breast, tumors showed around 2.5-fold denser, more clonal T cells.

Blood replicates held 0.5 ug DNA, tumor or normal breast roughly 1.5 ug, two each. The method was immunoSEQ multiplex PCR; TCRdb's version includes in-frame clones alone and lacks a portion of them. This table holds around 51,000 clones, about 77% found once. The germline V and J ends were trimmed by 6 bases and 0 bases, with 5 bases remaining between them. The CDR3 runs 12 residues. Per the germline V gene, CDR1 is MNHEY and CDR2 is SVGAGI. The sequenced sample was blood. The rearrangement joins TRBV6-5 to TRBJ1-2; no clear D. This clonotype was sampled from a person in their forties with breast cancer. CDR3 sequence reads: CASSASNYGYTF. CDR3 DNA: TGTGCCAGCAGCGCTTCTAACTATGGCTACACCTTC.